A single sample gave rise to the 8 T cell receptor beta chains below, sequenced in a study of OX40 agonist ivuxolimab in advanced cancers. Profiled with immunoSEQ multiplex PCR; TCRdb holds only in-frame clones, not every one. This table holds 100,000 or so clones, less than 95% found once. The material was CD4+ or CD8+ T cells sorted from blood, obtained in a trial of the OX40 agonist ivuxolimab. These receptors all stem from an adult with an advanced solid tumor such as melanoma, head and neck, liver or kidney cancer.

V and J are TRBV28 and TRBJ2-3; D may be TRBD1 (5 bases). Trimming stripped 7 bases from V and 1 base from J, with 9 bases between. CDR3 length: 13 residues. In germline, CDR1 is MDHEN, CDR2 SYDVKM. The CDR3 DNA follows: TGTGCCAGCATGCAGGGCCGCACAGATACGCAGTATTTT. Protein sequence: CASMQGRTDTQYF. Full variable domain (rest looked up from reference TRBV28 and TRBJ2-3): DVKVTQSSRYLVKRTGEKVFLECVQDMDHENMFWYRQDPGLGLRLIYFSYDVKMKEKGDIPEGYSVSREKKERFSLILESASTNQTSMYLCASMQGRTDTQYFGPGTRLTVL.

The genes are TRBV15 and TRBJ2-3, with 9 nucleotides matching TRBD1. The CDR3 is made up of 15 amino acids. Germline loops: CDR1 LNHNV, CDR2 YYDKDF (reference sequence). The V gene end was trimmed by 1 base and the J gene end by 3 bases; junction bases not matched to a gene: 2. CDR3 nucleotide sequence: TGTGCCACCAGCAGAGGACAGGGGGTAACAGATACGCAGTATTTT. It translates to CATSRGQGVTDTQYF. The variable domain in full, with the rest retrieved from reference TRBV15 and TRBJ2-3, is DAMVIQNPRYQVTQFGKPVTLSCSQTLNHNVMYWYQQKSSQAPKLLFHYYDKDFNNEADTPDNFQSRRPNTSFCFLDIRSPGLGDTAMYLCATSRGQGVTDTQYFGPGTRLTVL.

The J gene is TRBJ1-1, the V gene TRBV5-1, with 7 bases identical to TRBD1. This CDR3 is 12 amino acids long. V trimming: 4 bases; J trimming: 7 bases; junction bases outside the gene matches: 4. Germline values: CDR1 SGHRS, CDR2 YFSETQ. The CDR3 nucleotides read TGCGCCAGCAGCGCAACAGGGGTTGAAGCTTTCTTT. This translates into CASSATGVEAFF.

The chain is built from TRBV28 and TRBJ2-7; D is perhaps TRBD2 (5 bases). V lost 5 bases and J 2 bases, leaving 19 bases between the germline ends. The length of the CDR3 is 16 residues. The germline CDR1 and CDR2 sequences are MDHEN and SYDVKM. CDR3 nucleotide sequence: TGTGCCAGCAGTCGATCTTTAGCGACCAGACCCTACGAGCAGTACTTC. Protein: CASSRSLATRPYEQYF.

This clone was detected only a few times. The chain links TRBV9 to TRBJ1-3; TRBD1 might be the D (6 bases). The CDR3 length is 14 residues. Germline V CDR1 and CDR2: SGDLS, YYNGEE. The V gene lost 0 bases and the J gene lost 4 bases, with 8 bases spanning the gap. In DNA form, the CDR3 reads TGTGCCAGCAGCGTAGCACAGGGAGGAAACACCATATATTTT. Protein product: CASSVAQGGNTIYF.

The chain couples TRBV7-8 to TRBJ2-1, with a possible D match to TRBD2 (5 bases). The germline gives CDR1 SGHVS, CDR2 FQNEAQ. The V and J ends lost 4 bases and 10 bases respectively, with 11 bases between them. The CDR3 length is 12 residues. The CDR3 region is CASSSLEGEQFF. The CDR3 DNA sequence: TGTGCCAGCAGCTCCCTAGAGGGCGAGCAGTTCTTC.

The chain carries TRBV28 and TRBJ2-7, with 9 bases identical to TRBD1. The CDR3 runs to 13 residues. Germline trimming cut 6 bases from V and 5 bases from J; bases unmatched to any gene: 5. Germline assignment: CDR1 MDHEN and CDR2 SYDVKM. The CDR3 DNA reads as TGTGCCAGCAGGGGGACAGGGTGGCACGAGCAGTACTTC. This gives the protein CASRGTGWHEQYF.

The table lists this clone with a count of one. The CDR3 reads CASSPLGDQPQHF. CDR3 in DNA: TGTGCCAGCTCACCACTGGGGGATCAGCCCCAGCATTTT. The chain joins TRBV18 to TRBJ1-5; TRBD1 might be the D (5 bases). V lost 1 base to trimming and J lost 5 bases, with 6 bases between them. The V gene's germline CDR1 is KGHSH and CDR2 LQKENI. The CDR3 sequence is 13 residues long.